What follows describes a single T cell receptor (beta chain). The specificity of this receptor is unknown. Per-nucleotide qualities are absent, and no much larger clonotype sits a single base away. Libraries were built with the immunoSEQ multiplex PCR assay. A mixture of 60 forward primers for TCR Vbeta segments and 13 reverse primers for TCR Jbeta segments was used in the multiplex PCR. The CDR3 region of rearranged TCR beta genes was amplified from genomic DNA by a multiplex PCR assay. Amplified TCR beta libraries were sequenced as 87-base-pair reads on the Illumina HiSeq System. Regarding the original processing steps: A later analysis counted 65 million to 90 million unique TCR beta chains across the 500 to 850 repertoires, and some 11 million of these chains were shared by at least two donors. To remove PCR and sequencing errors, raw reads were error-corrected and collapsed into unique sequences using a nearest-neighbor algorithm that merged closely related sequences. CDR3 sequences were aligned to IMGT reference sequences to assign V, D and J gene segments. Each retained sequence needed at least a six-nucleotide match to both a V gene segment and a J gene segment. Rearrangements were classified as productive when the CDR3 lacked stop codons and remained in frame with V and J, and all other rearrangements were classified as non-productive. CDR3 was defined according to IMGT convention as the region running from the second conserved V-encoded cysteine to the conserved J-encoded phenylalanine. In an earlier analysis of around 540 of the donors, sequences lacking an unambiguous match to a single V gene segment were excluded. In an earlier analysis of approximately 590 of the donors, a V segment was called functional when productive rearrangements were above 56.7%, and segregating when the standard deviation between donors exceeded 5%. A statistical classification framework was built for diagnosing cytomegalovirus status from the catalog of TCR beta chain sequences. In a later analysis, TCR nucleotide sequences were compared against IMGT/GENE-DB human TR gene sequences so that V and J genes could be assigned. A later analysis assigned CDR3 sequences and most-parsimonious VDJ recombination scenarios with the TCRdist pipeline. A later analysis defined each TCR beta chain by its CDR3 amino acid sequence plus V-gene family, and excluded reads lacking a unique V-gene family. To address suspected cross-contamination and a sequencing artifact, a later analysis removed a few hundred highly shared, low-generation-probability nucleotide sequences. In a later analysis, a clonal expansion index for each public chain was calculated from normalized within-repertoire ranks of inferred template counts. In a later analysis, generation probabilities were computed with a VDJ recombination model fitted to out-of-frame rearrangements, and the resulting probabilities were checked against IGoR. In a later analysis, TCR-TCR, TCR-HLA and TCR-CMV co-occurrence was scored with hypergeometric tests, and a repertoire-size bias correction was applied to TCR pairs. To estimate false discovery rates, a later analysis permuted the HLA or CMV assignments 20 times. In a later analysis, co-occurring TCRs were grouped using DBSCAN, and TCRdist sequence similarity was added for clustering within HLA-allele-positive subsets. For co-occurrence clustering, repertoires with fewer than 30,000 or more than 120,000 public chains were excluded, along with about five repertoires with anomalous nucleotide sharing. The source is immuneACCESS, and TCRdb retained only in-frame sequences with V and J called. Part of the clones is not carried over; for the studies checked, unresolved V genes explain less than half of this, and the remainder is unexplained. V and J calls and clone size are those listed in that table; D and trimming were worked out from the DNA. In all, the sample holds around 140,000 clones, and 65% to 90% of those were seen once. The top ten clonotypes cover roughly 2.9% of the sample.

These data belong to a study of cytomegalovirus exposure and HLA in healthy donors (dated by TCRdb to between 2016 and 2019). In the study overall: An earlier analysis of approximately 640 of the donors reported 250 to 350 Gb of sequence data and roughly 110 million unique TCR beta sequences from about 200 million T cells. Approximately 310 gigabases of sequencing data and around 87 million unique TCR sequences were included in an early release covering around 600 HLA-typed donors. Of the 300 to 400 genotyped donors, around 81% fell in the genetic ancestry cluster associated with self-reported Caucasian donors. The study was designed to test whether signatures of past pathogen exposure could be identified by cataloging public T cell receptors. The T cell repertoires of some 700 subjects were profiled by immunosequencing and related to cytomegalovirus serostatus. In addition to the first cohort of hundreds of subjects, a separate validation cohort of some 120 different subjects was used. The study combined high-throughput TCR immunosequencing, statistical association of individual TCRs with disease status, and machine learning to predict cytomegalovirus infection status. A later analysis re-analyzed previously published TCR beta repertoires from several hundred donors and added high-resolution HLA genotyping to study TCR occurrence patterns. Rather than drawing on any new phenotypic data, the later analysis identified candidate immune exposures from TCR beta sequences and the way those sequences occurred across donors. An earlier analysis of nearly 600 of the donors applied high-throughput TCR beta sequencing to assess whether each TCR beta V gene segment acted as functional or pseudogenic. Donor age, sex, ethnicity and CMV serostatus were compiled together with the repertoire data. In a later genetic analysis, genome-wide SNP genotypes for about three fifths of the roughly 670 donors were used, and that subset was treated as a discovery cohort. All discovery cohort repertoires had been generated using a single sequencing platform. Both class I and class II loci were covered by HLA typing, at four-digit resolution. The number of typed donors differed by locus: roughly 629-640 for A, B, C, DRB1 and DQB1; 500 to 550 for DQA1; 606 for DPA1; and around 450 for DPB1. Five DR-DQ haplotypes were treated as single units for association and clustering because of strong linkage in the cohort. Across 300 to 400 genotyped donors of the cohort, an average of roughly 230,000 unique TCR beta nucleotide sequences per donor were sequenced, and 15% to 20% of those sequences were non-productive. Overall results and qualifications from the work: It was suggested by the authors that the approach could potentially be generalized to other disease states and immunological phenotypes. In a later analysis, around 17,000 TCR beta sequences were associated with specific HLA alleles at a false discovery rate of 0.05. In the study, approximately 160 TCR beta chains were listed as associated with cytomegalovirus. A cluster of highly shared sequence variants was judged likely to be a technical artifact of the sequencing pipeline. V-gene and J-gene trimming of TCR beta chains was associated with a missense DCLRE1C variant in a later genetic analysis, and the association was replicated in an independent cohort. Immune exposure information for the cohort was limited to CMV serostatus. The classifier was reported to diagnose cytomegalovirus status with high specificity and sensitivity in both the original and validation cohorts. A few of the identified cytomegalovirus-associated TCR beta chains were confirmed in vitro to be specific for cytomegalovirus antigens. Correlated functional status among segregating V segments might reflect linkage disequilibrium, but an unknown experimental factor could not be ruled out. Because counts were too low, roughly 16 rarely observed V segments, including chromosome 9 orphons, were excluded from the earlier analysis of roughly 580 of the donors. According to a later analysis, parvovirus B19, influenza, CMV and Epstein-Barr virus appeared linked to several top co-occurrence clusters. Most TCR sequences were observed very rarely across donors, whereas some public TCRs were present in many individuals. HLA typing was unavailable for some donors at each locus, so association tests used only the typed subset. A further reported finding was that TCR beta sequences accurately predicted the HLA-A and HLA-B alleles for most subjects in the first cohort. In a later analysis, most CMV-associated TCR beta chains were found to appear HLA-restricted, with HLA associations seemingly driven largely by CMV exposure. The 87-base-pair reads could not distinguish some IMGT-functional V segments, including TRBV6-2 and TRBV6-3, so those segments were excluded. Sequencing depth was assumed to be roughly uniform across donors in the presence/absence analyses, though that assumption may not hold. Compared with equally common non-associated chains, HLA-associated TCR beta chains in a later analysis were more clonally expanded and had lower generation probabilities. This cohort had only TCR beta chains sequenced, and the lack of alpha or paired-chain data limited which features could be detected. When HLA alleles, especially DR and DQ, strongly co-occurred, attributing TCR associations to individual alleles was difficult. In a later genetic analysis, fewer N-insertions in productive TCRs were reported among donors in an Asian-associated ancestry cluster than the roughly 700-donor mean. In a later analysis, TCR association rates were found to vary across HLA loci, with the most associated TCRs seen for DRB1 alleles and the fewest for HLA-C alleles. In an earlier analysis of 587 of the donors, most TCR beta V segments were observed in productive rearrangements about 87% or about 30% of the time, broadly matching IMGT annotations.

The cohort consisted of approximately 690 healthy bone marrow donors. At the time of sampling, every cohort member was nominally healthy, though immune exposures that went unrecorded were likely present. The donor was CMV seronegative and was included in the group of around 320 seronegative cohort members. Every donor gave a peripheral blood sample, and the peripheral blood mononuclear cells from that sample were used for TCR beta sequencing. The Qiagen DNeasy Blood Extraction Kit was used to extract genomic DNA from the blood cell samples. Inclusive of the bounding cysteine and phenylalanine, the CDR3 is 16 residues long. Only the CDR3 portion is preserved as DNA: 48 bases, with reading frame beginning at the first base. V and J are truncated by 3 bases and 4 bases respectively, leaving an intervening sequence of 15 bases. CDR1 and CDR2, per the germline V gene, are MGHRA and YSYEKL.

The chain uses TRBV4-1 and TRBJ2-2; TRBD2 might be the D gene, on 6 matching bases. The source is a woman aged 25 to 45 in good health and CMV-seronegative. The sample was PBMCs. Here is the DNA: TGCGCCAGCAGCCATATTCCCGGGACTTTCACCGGGGAGCTGTTTTTT. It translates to CASSHIPGTFTGELFF.